This passage covers 27 T cell receptor beta chains from one sample sequenced in a study of blood T cell repertoires in COVID-19. Data came from immunoSEQ multiplex PCR; TCRdb stores just in-frame clones and leaves some out. This sample has some 190,000 clones, with 70% to 85% found just once. Sequencing was performed on PBMCs or T cells enriched from blood (not recorded which). The receptors here all came from a woman in her 30s who had recovered from COVID-19.

The chain has TRBV24-1 and TRBJ1-2; D is ambiguous. Germline V gene data show CDR1 as KGHDR and CDR2 as SFDVKD. The V gene lost 3 bases and the J gene lost 4 bases, with 14 bases spanning the gap. CDR3 length equals 15 residues. CDR3 in amino acids: CATSDDRAGLYGYTF. The CDR3 DNA sequence: TGTGCCACCAGTGATGATAGGGCAGGACTCTATGGCTACACCTTC.

V and J are TRBV19 and TRBJ1-1, with D unresolved. Trimming took 1 base from V and 4 from J, leaving 13 bases between them. Germline-derived CDR1 and CDR2 are LNHDA and SQIVND (reference sequence). This CDR3 is 15 amino acids long. The DNA of the CDR3 is TGTGCCAGTAGTATAGGAGGCAGTCCGGGCACTGAAGCTTTCTTT. It translates to CASSIGGSPGTEAFF.

V is TRBV7-3 and J is TRBJ2-7; D is unclear. The V and J ends lost 1 base and 5 bases respectively, with 15 bases between them. CDR1 and CDR2 (germline): SGHTA, FQGTGA. The CDR3 covers 15 residues. This CDR3 is CASSLIAGSPHEQYF. The CDR3 coding sequence is TGTGCCAGCAGCTTAATAGCTGGGTCCCCCCACGAGCAGTACTTC.

This clone occurred a few times. The rearrangement uses TRBV6-5 and TRBJ1-3; weak D call: TRBD1 (6 bases). This CDR3 has 14 amino acids. Germline values: CDR1 MNHEY, CDR2 SVGAGI. V was clipped by 6 bases and J by 4 bases, with 13 bases between them. CDR3 nucleotides: TGTGCCAGCAGGAGGGGGTACGAGGGAAACACCATATATTTT. Its translation: CASRRGYEGNTIYF.

The rearrangement uses TRBV15 and TRBJ1-2; TRBD1 aligns across 10 bases. The CDR3 is 15 amino acids. Per germline, CDR1 LNHNV and CDR2 YYDKDF (reference sequence). V lost 2 bases to trimming and J lost 4 bases; unmatched junction nucleotides: 4. The CDR3 coding sequence is TGTGCCACCAGCAGACAGGACAGGGGGGTCTATGGCTACACCTTC. It is translated as CATSRQDRGVYGYTF.

In nucleotides, the CDR3 is TGTGCCAGCAGACCCCCGACAGTTAACTATGGCTACACCTTC. Translating gives CASRPPTVNYGYTF. The V and J genes are TRBV28 and TRBJ1-2, with a weak D call TRBD1 (5 bases). The CDR3 contains 14 residues. The V gene's germline CDR1 is MDHEN and CDR2 SYDVKM. Trimming left V 6 bases short and J 1 base short, with 12 bases between.

The chain joins TRBV5-6 to TRBJ2-3; 7 bases align to TRBD1. This CDR3 region has 16 residues. V dropped 0 bases and J dropped 3; count of bases not matched to a gene: 7. CDR1 is SGHDT, CDR2 YYEEEE, per germline. The CDR3 region has the DNA TGTGCCAGCAGCTTGGCCCCAGGGGGTAAGACAGATACGCAGTATTTT. It encodes CASSLAPGGKTDTQYF.

The rearrangement uses TRBV5-1 and TRBJ1-1; no clear D gene. In germline, CDR1 is SGHRS, CDR2 YFSETQ. The length of the CDR3 is 14 residues. Deletions cut 0 bases from V and 4 bases from J, with 10 bases between. The CDR3 protein is CASSLAGMGTEAFF. As DNA, the CDR3 is TGCGCCAGCAGCTTGGCGGGGATGGGCACTGAAGCTTTCTTT.

This clone was observed a handful of times. CDR3 DNA: TGTGCCAGCAGCTTGGACGGGACTAGCGGAAGTGAGCAGTTCTTC. Its protein product is CASSLDGTSGSEQFF. The rearrangement uses TRBV7-9 and TRBJ2-1; 11 nucleotides align to TRBD2. This CDR3 contains 15 residues. Unmatched junction bases numbered 7, after V lost 3 bases and J lost 9 bases. CDR1 is SEHNR, CDR2 FQNEAQ, per germline (reference sequence). Full variable domain (rest looked up from reference TRBV7-9 and TRBJ2-1): DTGVSQNPRHKITKRGQNVTFRCDPISEHNRLYWYRQTLGQGPEFLTYFQNEAQLEKSRLLSDRFSAERPKGSFSTLEIQRTEQGDSAMYLCASSLDGTSGSEQFFGPGTRLTVL.

The chain couples TRBV2 to TRBJ1-1; D perhaps matches TRBD1 (5 bases). The V gene's germline CDR1 is SNHLY and CDR2 FYNNEI. CDR3 length equals 13 residues. V was shortened by 9 bases and J by 1 base, with 12 bases between the two germline ends. CDR3: CAREGWQNTEAFF. CDR3 in DNA: TGTGCCAGGGAGGGGTGGCAGAACACTGAAGCTTTCTTT.

V and J are TRBV11-2 and TRBJ2-3; 8 bases map to TRBD2. The CDR3 is 18 residues long. The V segment lost 2 bases and the J segment 2 bases; nucleotides outside the gene matches: 12. CDR1 and CDR2 (germline): SGHAT, FQNNGV. In DNA form, the CDR3 reads TGTGCCAGCAGCTTATATTGGGCCCCGCGGGGGGCCACAGATACGCAGTATTTT. Its translation is CASSLYWAPRGATDTQYF. The full variable domain, rest sourced from reference TRBV11-2 and TRBJ2-3, is EAGVAQSPRYKIIEKRQSVAFWCNPISGHATLYWYQQILGQGPKLLIQFQNNGVVDDSQLPKDRFSAERLKGVDSTLKIQPAKLEDSAVYLCASSLYWAPRGATDTQYFGPGTRLTVL.

This clone was picked up one time. This sequence joins TRBV5-4 and TRBJ2-2; 9 bases are shared with TRBD2. The V segment lost 0 bases and the J segment 1 base; nucleotides outside the gene matches: 4. Per the germline V gene, CDR1 is SGHNT and CDR2 is YYREEE (reference sequence). The CDR3 contains 17 residues. The CDR3 nucleotides are TGTGCCAGCAGCTTGGGGCGGGAGGGCCAGAACACCGGGGAGCTGTTTTTT. It is translated as CASSLGREGQNTGELFF. Together with reference TRBV5-4 and TRBJ2-2, the CDR3 gives the full variable domain: ETGVTQSPTHLIKTRGQQVTLRCSSQSGHNTVSWYQQALGQGPQFIFQYYREEENGRGNFPPRFSGLQFPNYSSELNVNALELDDSALYLCASSLGREGQNTGELFFGEGSRLTVL.

This sequence joins TRBV18 and TRBJ2-1; maybe TRBD2 (6 bases). Looked up from germline, CDR1 is KGHSH and CDR2 is LQKENI. V was clipped by 2 bases and J by 0 bases, with 11 bases between them. The CDR3 runs 16 residues. The CDR3: CASSPTGTYSYNEQFF. CDR3 nucleotide sequence: TGTGCCAGCTCACCAACCGGGACTTACTCCTACAATGAGCAGTTCTTC.

This chain links TRBV5-4 with TRBJ2-5; TRBD2 is a possible D gene (5 bases). CDR3 length: 15 amino acids. In germline, CDR1 is SGHNT, CDR2 YYREEE (reference sequence). Deletions cut 4 bases from V and 10 bases from J, with 23 bases between. The CDR3 DNA is TGTGCCAGCAGCCGAGACCCCTTGGGAGAGGATATCCAGTACTTC. Amino acid sequence: CASSRDPLGEDIQYF.

The chain has TRBV28 and TRBJ1-4; D not certain. V shed 6 bases and J shed 4 bases, with 15 bases lying between them. This CDR3 is 15 amino acids long. Germline-derived CDR1 and CDR2 are MDHEN and SYDVKM. The DNA of the CDR3 is TGTGCCAGCAGGCCAGAGGGCAGTTATAATGAAAAACTGTTTTTT. It specifies CASRPEGSYNEKLFF.

The V gene is TRBV6-4, the J gene TRBJ2-1; 7 nucleotides line up with TRBD1. Trimming took 3 bases from V and 5 from J; bases not matched to a gene: 7. Germline V CDR1 and CDR2: MRHNA, SNTAGT. This CDR3 region has 15 residues. The CDR3 here is CASSEDRRLNNEQFF. In nucleotides, the CDR3 is TGTGCCAGCAGTGAGGACAGGAGGCTTAACAATGAGCAGTTCTTC.

This clone occurred many times. The chain has TRBV25-1 and TRBJ2-7; 9 positions agree with TRBD2. Germline CDR1 MGHDK, CDR2 SYGVNS. J gave up 6 bases and V 2 bases, and 2 bases lay outside the gene matches. The CDR3 has 13 amino acids. The DNA for the CDR3 is TGTGCCAGCAGTGAAGGACTAGCGAGCGAGCAGTACTTC. Protein product: CASSEGLASEQYF.

The chain links TRBV11-2 to TRBJ1-4, with TRBD1 identical over 8 bases. Unmatched junction bases numbered 7, after V lost 6 bases and J lost 7 bases. CDR3 length: 14 residues. Germline CDR1 SGHAT, CDR2 FQNNGV. CDR3 nucleotide sequence: TGTGCCAGCAGTCGACAGGGGAGGGCTGAAAAACTGTTTTTT. It yields the protein CASSRQGRAEKLFF.

This chain joins TRBV11-2 and TRBJ1-2; no definite D call. Trimming removed 0 bases at V and 1 base at J, with 6 bases between. The V gene's germline CDR1 is SGHAT and CDR2 FQNNGV. The CDR3 runs 14 residues. CDR3 residues: CASSLDPDNYGYTF. The CDR3 DNA sequence: TGTGCCAGCAGCTTAGATCCAGATAACTATGGCTACACCTTC.

This clone was counted between two and nine times. The CDR3 is CAIRQNTEAFF. The CDR3 region has the DNA TGTGCCATCAGACAGAACACTGAAGCTTTCTTT. The V call is TRBV10-3, the J call TRBJ1-1; D is undetermined. Germline loops: CDR1 ENHRY, CDR2 SYGVKD. V dropped 6 bases and J dropped 1 base, with 3 bases sitting between them. The CDR3 sequence is 11 residues long.

V and J are TRBV29-1 and TRBJ2-2, with 7 bases matching TRBD1. V dropped 6 bases and J dropped 6; count of bases not matched to a gene: 4. Germline values: CDR1 SQVTM, CDR2 ANQGSEA. The CDR3 is made up of 12 amino acids. The chain's CDR3 is CSVLTGSGELFF. Here the CDR3 DNA reads TGCAGCGTATTGACAGGGTCCGGGGAGCTGTTTTTT.

The CDR3, as DNA: TGTGCCAGCAGCCAAGGTGCGTTCTATGGCTACACCTTC. Encoded protein: CASSQGAFYGYTF. The chain links TRBV3-1 (or the pseudogene TRBV3-2) to TRBJ1-2; D is unclear. The V and J ends lost 1 base and 4 bases respectively, with 7 bases between them. This CDR3 has 13 amino acids. The germline gives CDR1 LGHDT, CDR2 YNNKEL (reference sequence).

The V gene is TRBV30, the J gene TRBJ1-4; D might be TRBD1 (6 bases). Trimming shortened V by 4 bases and J by 8 bases, and 17 bases separated the two germline ends. The CDR3 covers 14 residues. The germline CDR1 and CDR2 sequences are GTSNPN and SVGIG (reference sequence). DNA for the CDR3: TGTGCCTGGACCAACAGGGAGATCGGCGAAAAACTGTTTTTT. Residues: CAWTNREIGEKLFF.

The chain has TRBV18 and TRBJ1-5; perhaps TRBD1 as D (5 bases). CDR1 is KGHSH, CDR2 LQKENI, per germline. V was shortened by 3 bases and J by 8 bases, with 20 bases between the two germline ends. The length of the CDR3 is 16 residues. The CDR3 loop reads CASSPMQSYLGEPQHF. The CDR3 DNA follows: TGTGCCAGCTCACCCATGCAGTCCTACCTAGGGGAGCCCCAGCATTTT.

This clone appeared a few times. This rearrangement joins TRBV5-4 to TRBJ2-7, with 7 nucleotides matching TRBD1. Germline CDR1 SGHNT, CDR2 YYREEE (reference sequence). The CDR3 runs to 14 residues. Trimming took 3 bases from V and 7 from J; bases not matched to a gene: 10. The CDR3 loop is CASSSQTGPREQYF. The CDR3 DNA reads TGTGCCAGCAGCTCCCAGACAGGGCCTAGGGAGCAGTACTTC.

The CDR3 DNA reads as TGTGCCAGCAGCCCAAGGACAGGGGATGAAGCTTTCTTT. Amino acid sequence: CASSPRTGDEAFF. This chain joins TRBV6-5 and TRBJ1-1; 9 bases agree with TRBD1. This CDR3 spans 13 amino acids. Unmatched junction bases numbered 6, after V lost 6 bases and J lost 7 bases. In germline, CDR1 is MNHEY, CDR2 SVGAGI.

This clone showed up just a few times. The chain combines TRBV29-1 with TRBJ1-2; 11 bases line up with TRBD1. The J segment lost 2 bases and the V segment lost 4 bases, leaving 9 bases of the junction unmatched. The CDR3 totals 16 residues. Germline CDR1 and CDR2: SQVTM and ANQGSEA. The CDR3 protein is CSVVGAGQGANYGYTF. The CDR3 DNA reads as TGCAGCGTTGTTGGAGCTGGACAGGGGGCCAACTATGGCTACACCTTC.